This T cell receptor (beta chain) emerged from a study of T-cell memory formation after mild COVID-19. Study as a whole: For the most part, TCR clusters were specific to one donor.

Only a few counts were recorded for this clonotype. Its antigen is not identified. Per the germline V gene, CDR1 is MNHEY and CDR2 is SMNVEV (reference sequence). The CDR3 is 14 residues long. V lost 5 bases, J lost 4 bases, and 15 bases lay in between. TCRdb called the 5' RACE reads again in MiXCR, with one record for every CDR3 protein. The table lists 100,000 or so distinct CDR3 sequences, approximately 10% of them singletons. Study-wide points: Pre-infection memory contained some responding clones, which suggested that cross-reactive memory had joined.

The rearrangement joins TRBV27 to TRBJ2-7, with D possibly being TRBD1 (6 bases). The specimen sequenced was PBMCs or a T cell subset sorted from them (not recorded which). The TCR originated in a man younger than 35 who had mild COVID-19 (a few samples of this study predate the infection). Cell type and time point are not known. CDR3 amino acids: CASSPYRDQYEQYF. In DNA form, the CDR3 reads TGTGCCAGCAGTCCCTACAGGGATCAGTACGAGCAGTACTTC.